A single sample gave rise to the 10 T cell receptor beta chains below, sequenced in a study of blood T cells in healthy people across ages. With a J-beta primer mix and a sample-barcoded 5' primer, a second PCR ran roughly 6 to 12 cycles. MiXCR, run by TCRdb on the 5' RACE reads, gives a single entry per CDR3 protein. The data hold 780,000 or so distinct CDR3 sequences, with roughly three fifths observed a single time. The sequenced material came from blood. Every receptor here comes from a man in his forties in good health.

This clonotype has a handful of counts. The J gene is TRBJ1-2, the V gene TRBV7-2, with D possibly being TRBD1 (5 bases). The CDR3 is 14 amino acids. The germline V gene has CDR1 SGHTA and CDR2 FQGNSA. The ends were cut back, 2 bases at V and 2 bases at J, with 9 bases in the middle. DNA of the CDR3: TGTGCCAGCAGCTTAAATGCAGGGAACTATGGCTACACCTTC. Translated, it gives CASSLNAGNYGYTF.

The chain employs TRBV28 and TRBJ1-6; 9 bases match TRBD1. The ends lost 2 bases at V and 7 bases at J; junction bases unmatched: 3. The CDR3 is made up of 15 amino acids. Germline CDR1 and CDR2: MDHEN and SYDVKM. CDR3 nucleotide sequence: TGTGCCAGCAGTTTAAGGACAGGGGTAAATTCACCCCTCCACTTT. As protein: CASSLRTGVNSPLHF.

In DNA form, the CDR3 reads TGTGCCAGCAGCCCACAGACAGGGCAAGAGACCCAGTACTTC. Translation gives CASSPQTGQETQYF. The genes are TRBV7-2 and TRBJ2-5; 7 bases map to TRBD1. The junction had 5 bases not matched to a gene; V was cut back by 5 bases and J by 2 bases. Germline V gene data show CDR1 as SGHTA and CDR2 as FQGNSA. This CDR3 is built from 14 residues.

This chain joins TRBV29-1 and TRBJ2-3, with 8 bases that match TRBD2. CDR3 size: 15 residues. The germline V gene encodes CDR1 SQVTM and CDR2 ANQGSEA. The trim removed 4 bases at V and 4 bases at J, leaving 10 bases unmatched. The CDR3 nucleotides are TGCAGCGTTGGGTTCGCGGGAGGTGGGTCAGATACGCAGTATTTT. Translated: CSVGFAGGGSDTQYF.

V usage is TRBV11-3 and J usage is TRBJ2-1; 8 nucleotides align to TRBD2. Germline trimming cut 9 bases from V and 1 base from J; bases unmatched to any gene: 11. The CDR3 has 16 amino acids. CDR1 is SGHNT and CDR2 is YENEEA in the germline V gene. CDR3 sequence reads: CASNRELAGSYNEQFF. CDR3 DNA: TGTGCCAGTAATCGGGAGCTAGCGGGTTCCTACAATGAGCAGTTCTTC.

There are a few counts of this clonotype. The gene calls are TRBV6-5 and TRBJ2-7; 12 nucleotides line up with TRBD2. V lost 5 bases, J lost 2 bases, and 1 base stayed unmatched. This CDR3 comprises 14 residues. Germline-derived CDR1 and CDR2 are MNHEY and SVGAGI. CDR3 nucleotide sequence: TGTGCCAGCAGTCGGACTAGCGGGACCTACGAGCAGTACTTC. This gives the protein CASSRTSGTYEQYF.

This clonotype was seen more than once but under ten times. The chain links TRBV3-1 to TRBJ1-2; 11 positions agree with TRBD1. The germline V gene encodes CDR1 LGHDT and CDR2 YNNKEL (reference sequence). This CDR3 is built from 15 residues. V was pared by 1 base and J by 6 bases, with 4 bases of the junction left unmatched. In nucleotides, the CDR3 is TGTGCCAGCAGCCAAGGGGACAGGGGGAGACATGGCTACACCTTC. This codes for CASSQGDRGRHGYTF.

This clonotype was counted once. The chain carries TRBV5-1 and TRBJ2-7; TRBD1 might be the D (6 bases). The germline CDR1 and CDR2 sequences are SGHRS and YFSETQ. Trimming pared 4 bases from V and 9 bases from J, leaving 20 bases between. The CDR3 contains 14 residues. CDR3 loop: CASSGAGDRGGQYF. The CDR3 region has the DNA TGCGCCAGCAGCGGGGCAGGGGACCGAGGCGGGCAGTACTTC.

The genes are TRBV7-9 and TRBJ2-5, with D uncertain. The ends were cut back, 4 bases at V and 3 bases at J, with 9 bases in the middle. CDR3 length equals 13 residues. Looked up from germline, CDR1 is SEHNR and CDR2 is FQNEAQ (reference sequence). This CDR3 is CASSSPMEETQYF. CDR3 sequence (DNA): TGTGCCAGCAGCTCCCCAATGGAAGAGACCCAGTACTTC. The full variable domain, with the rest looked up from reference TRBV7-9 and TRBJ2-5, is DTGVSQNPRHKITKRGQNVTFRCDPISEHNRLYWYRQTLGQGPEFLTYFQNEAQLEKSRLLSDRFSAERPKGSFSTLEIQRTEQGDSAMYLCASSSPMEETQYFGPGTRLLVL.

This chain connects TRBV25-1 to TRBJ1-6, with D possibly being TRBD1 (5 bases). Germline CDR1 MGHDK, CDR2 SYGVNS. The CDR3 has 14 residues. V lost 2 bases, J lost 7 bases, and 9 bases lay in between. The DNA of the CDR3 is TGTGCCAGCAGTGAAGACAGCCAGAATTCACCCCTCCACTTT. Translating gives CASSEDSQNSPLHF.